The entry below gives a single T cell receptor beta chain sequence along with its context. TCRdb keeps only in-frame clones here, not all; method: immunoSEQ multiplex PCR. The sample lists tens of thousands of clones, around 90% occurring once. CDR1 is SNHLY, CDR2 FYNNEI, per germline. The CDR3 extends over 13 amino acids. With V trimmed by 10 bases and J by 2 bases, 3 bases remained unmatched. These data are taken from a study of brain T cells in children with intractable seizures. V gene TRBV2 combines with J gene TRBJ2-1; TRBD1 matches 9 bases. The source of this sequence is a girl aged 2 to 9 with Rasmussen encephalitis and intractable seizures. This specimen was peripheral blood, taken at surgery. CDR3 in amino acids: CATTGGPYNEQFF. In DNA form, the CDR3 reads TGTGCCACTACAGGGGGCCCCTACAATGAGCAGTTCTTC.